What follows are 21 T cell receptor beta chains derived from one specimen sequenced in a study of T cell responses to AZD1222 COVID-19 vaccine. Libraries were prepared by immunoSEQ multiplex PCR; TCRdb keeps only in-frame clonotypes and omits some of them. The table has 150,000 or so clones, just over 85% seen once. This sample comprised peripheral blood, obtained on day 0 of AZD1222 vaccination. The receptors were gathered from an adult in good health.

This clone was observed a single time. V and J are TRBV5-1 and TRBJ1-3; no firm D call. Per germline, CDR1 SGHRS and CDR2 YFSETQ. The CDR3 is 14 amino acids. The ends were cut back, 3 bases at V and 0 bases at J, with 7 bases in the middle. For the CDR3, the DNA is TGCGCCAGCAGCTGGGCGAGCTCTGGAAACACCATATATTTT. Its protein product is CASSWASSGNTIYF.

The CDR3 loop reads CASSQGSTAIGVFAIYF. Written as DNA, the CDR3 is TGTGCCAGCAGCCAGGGTTCGACAGCCATTGGGGTTTTCGCCATATATTTT. The V and J genes are TRBV4-2 and TRBJ1-3, with D maybe TRBD1 (5 bases). Germline CDR1 reads LGHNA; CDR2 reads YNFKEQ. The CDR3 length is 17 residues. Trimming shortened V by 3 bases and J by 11 bases, and 26 bases separated the two germline ends.

The V call is TRBV6-5, the J call TRBJ1-5; weak D call: TRBD1 (5 bases). Germline V CDR1 and CDR2: MNHEY, SVGAGI. V shed 2 bases and J shed 7 bases, with 15 bases lying between them. The CDR3 is 15 residues long. The CDR3 spells CASSYNSGFGQPQHF. The CDR3 bases are TGTGCCAGCAGTTACAACTCAGGGTTTGGCCAGCCCCAGCATTTT.

The chain links TRBV11-2 to TRBJ2-1, with D unclear. Trimming left V 5 bases short and J 7 bases short, with 15 bases between. Germline V CDR1 and CDR2: SGHAT, FQNNGV. The CDR3 sequence is 14 residues long. CDR3 bases: TGTGCCAGCAGCCCCCGTGCCGCAGGAAATGAGCAGTTCTTC. This translates into CASSPRAAGNEQFF. The full variable domain, its missing parts supplied by reference TRBV11-2 and TRBJ2-1, is EAGVAQSPRYKIIEKRQSVAFWCNPISGHATLYWYQQILGQGPKLLIQFQNNGVVDDSQLPKDRFSAERLKGVDSTLKIQPAKLEDSAVYLCASSPRAAGNEQFFGPGTRLTVL.

This chain links TRBV3-1 (or the pseudogene TRBV3-2) with TRBJ1-2; unclear D gene. Trimming removed 4 bases at V and 5 bases at J, with 17 bases between. CDR3 length: 15 residues. CDR1 is LGHDT and CDR2 is YNNKEL in the germline V gene (reference sequence). CDR3 sequence: CASSPTNPFWYGYTF. CDR3 nucleotide sequence: TGTGCCAGCAGCCCGACTAACCCTTTTTGGTATGGCTACACCTTC.

The chain joins TRBV9 to TRBJ2-6, with a weak D call TRBD1 (6 bases). Between the trimmed V and J ends, which lost 4 bases and 2 bases, there was a span of 10 bases. CDR1 is SGDLS and CDR2 is YYNGEE in the germline V gene. This CDR3 region has 15 residues. The CDR3 sequence is CASSPPGAGANVLTF. The CDR3 nucleotides read TGTGCCAGCAGCCCCCCAGGGGCTGGGGCCAACGTCCTGACTTTC.

The chain carries TRBV7-9 and TRBJ1-5; the D gene is possibly TRBD1 (6 bases). Deletions cut 1 base from V and 1 base from J, with 11 bases between. The CDR3 loop spans 16 amino acids. Germline lookup yields CDR1 SEHNR and CDR2 FQNEAQ (reference sequence). CDR3 residues: CASSLGPQGSNQPQHF. The DNA of the CDR3 is TGTGCCAGCAGCTTAGGGCCCCAGGGGAGCAATCAGCCCCAGCATTTT.

The chain is built from TRBV3-1 (or the pseudogene TRBV3-2) and TRBJ2-7, with 8 bases lining up with TRBD2. The germline V gene has CDR1 LGHDT and CDR2 YNNKEL (reference sequence). Losses at the gene ends were 4 bases for V and 6 bases for J; bases not matched to a gene: 2. This CDR3 region has 12 residues. This chain's CDR3 is CASSPGGTEQYF. Here the CDR3 DNA reads TGTGCCAGCAGCCCGGGAGGGACCGAGCAGTACTTC.

This clone occurred a few times. The chain is built from TRBV4-1 and TRBJ1-1; no clear D. Deletions cut 1 base from V and 2 bases from J, with 11 bases between. In germline, CDR1 is MGHRA, CDR2 YSYEKL. The length of the CDR3 is 15 residues. In DNA form, the CDR3 reads TGCGCCAGCAGCCAAGTGGCGCAGGTAAACACTGAAGCTTTCTTT. This translates into CASSQVAQVNTEAFF.

Only a few counts were recorded for this clone. The rearrangement uses TRBV7-2 and TRBJ1-2, with D possibly matching TRBD1 (6 bases). CDR3 size: 14 residues. V was shortened by 5 bases and J by 6 bases, with 16 bases between the two germline ends. Germline V gene sequence: CDR1 SGHTA, CDR2 FQGNSA. CDR3 coding DNA: TGTGCCAGCAGCCCCGGGGGGGCGGTGGATGGCTACACCTTC. It specifies CASSPGGAVDGYTF.

The chain carries TRBV10-3 and TRBJ2-2; D is unresolved. The V and J ends lost 3 bases and 1 base respectively, with 6 bases between them. The CDR3 is made up of 14 amino acids. Germline-derived CDR1 and CDR2 are ENHRY and SYGVKD. For the CDR3, the DNA is TGTGCCATCAGTGAAAGCCAGAACACCGGGGAGCTGTTTTTT. Its translation: CAISESQNTGELFF.

The chain couples TRBV7-2 to TRBJ2-7, with TRBD1 matching over 8 bases. From germline, CDR1 is SGHTA and CDR2 FQGNSA. J was trimmed by 5 bases and V by 1 base; bases with no gene match: 16. CDR3 size: 18 residues. CDR3 protein: CASSLGGTGSGTSNEQYF. The DNA for the CDR3 is TGTGCCAGCAGCTTAGGGGGGACAGGTTCGGGTACGAGCAACGAGCAGTACTTC.

The rearrangement joins TRBV5-5 to TRBJ1-2; 9 nucleotides line up with TRBD1. Trimming at V came to 5 bases and at J to 4 bases, leaving 9 bases not matched to a gene. This CDR3 spans 15 amino acids. The V gene's germline CDR1 is SGHKS and CDR2 YYEKEE (reference sequence). CDR3: CASSFGTGNRYGYTF. The CDR3 DNA is TGTGCCAGCAGTTTCGGGACAGGGAACCGCTATGGCTACACCTTC.

V usage is TRBV6-6 and J usage is TRBJ1-5; D remains unclear. V shed 2 bases and J shed 4 bases, with 12 bases lying between them. The CDR3 has 15 amino acids. The V gene's germline CDR1 is MNHNY and CDR2 SVGAGI (reference sequence). The CDR3 nucleotides are TGTGCCAGCAGTTACCAGGAGCTTCAAAATCAGCCCCAGCATTTT. As protein: CASSYQELQNQPQHF.

The chain recombines TRBV6-5 with TRBJ1-1; D remains ambiguous. CDR1 and CDR2 (germline): MNHEY, SVGAGI. There are 13 residues in the CDR3. V dropped 7 bases and J dropped 11 bases, with 20 bases sitting between them. The CDR3 reads CASNIKGLTGAFF. The CDR3 bases are TGTGCCAGCAACATCAAAGGCCTAACTGGGGCTTTCTTT.

This chain connects TRBV5-1 to TRBJ2-3; TRBD2 matches at 15 bases. Germline CDR1 SGHRS, CDR2 YFSETQ. The V gene end was trimmed by 1 base and the J gene end by 4 bases; junction bases not matched to a gene: 10. The CDR3 runs 19 residues. CDR3 nucleotide sequence: TGCGCCAGCAGCTTGCAGGGATACAGGACTAGCGGGGGGGCAGATACGCAGTATTTT. It translates to CASSLQGYRTSGGADTQYF.

V gene TRBV7-9 combines with J gene TRBJ1-1; D not resolved. The CDR3 runs 14 residues. Trimming cost V 2 bases and J 0 bases, with 7 bases left between them. Germline V gene data show CDR1 as SEHNR and CDR2 as FQNEAQ (reference sequence). The CDR3 DNA sequence: TGTGCCAGCAGCTTATTCGGTATGAACACTGAAGCTTTCTTT. Amino acids: CASSLFGMNTEAFF.

This clone was counted a single time. CDR3 DNA sequence: TGTGCCAGCAGCCCTGGGGTATATGGCTACACCTTC. Protein: CASSPGVYGYTF. The chain combines TRBV7-9 with TRBJ1-2; D not certain. The CDR3 runs to 12 residues. CDR1 is SEHNR, CDR2 FQNEAQ, per germline (reference sequence). Trimming took 5 bases from V and 5 from J, leaving 9 bases between them.

The rearrangement joins TRBV18 to TRBJ1-3, with D uncertain. The germline gives CDR1 KGHSH, CDR2 LQKENI. This CDR3 contains 15 residues. Trimming removed 3 bases from V and 4 bases from J, with 13 bases in between. As DNA, the CDR3 is TGTGCCAGCTCACCCGCCTTGGTGTTAGGAAACACCATATATTTT. Translating gives CASSPALVLGNTIYF. The complete variable domain, with remaining parts taken from reference TRBV18 and TRBJ1-3, reads NAGVMQNPRHLVRRRGQEARLRCSPMKGHSHVYWYRQLPEEGLKFMVYLQKENIIDESGMPKERFSAEFPKEGPSILRIQQVVRGDSAAYFCASSPALVLGNTIYFGEGSWLTVV.

The chain carries TRBV7-9 and TRBJ1-2; no clear D gene. The CDR3 is made up of 14 amino acids. V was shortened by 1 base and J by 4 bases, with 10 bases between the two germline ends. Germline V CDR1 and CDR2: SEHNR, FQNEAQ (reference sequence). CDR3 nucleotide sequence: TGTGCCAGCAGCTTAGTCGGTCCGAGCTATGGCTACACCTTC. Protein sequence: CASSLVGPSYGYTF.

The chain uses TRBV28 and TRBJ1-2; TRBD1 might be the D (5 bases). V lost 7 bases, J lost 4 bases, and 19 bases lay in between. This CDR3 spans 15 amino acids. The germline CDR1 and CDR2 sequences are MDHEN and SYDVKM. CDR3 nucleotides: TGTGCCAGCACCACCCCCCCGGGGGAAATCTATGGCTACACCTTC. Translation: CASTTPPGEIYGYTF.